The 25 T cell receptor beta chains listed next were all sequenced from one sample in a study of Graves' ophthalmopathy and Graves' hyperthyroidism. From RNA, the CDR3 regions of TCR beta chains were amplified and sequenced. The library came from an HTBI-primed first-round RT-PCR and a second-round multiplex PCR. In TCRdb, the multiplex PCR reads were re-called with MiXCR into one record per CDR3 protein. The data contain about 390,000 distinct CDR3 sequences, 17% of them singletons. Sample: peripheral blood. The receptor source for this set is an adult woman with stable Graves' hyperthyroidism.

This clonotype was found many times. The junction differs from germline at one of its ends, possibly a read error. V usage is TRBV12-5 and J usage is TRBJ2-4, with TRBD1 identical over 10 bases. The CDR3 has 15 amino acids. Germline CDR1 and CDR2: LGHNT and FRNRAP. The CDR3 sequence is CASGPASGQGNIKYF. DNA for the CDR3: TGTGCTAGTGGTCCCGCCTCGGGACAGGGGAACATTAAGTACTTC.

In its sample, this clonotype was seen a few times. A much larger clone lies a single base off, so this may be a read error. The rearrangement links TRBV29-1 to TRBJ2-5; D may be TRBD1 or TRBD2 (5 bases each). Deletions cut 2 bases from V and 5 bases from J, with 18 bases between. The CDR3 length is 15 residues. Germline values: CDR1 SQVTM, CDR2 ANQGSEA. CDR3 protein: CSVERGRFRRETQYF. The CDR3 DNA follows: TGCAGCGTTGAAAGGGGCAGGTTCCGGAGGGAGACCCAGTACTTC.

This clonotype was detected many times. The chain employs TRBV10-3 and TRBJ2-2, with TRBD2 as a possible D gene (6 bases). Germline V gene lookup returns CDR1 ENHRY and CDR2 SYGVKD. V gave up 4 bases and J gave up 5 bases, with 17 bases separating them. The CDR3 runs to 16 residues. CDR3 residues: CAISAAGQGLTGELFF. CDR3 DNA sequence: TGTGCCATCAGTGCGGCGGGGCAGGGACTGACCGGGGAGCTGTTTTTT.

The V and J genes are TRBV6-2 or TRBV6-3 and TRBJ1-5, with unresolved D. The ends were cut back, 4 bases at V and 2 bases at J, with 12 bases in the middle. CDR3 length equals 15 residues. Per germline, CDR1 MNHEY and CDR2 SVGEGT. CDR3 coding DNA: TGTGCCAGCAGTTCCCGCGCTAGGGGCAATCAGCCCCAGCATTTT. Amino acids: CASSSRARGNQPQHF.

The rearrangement links TRBV6-1 to TRBJ2-7; 9 bases agree with TRBD1. Germline-derived CDR1 and CDR2 are MNHNS and SASEGT. The V segment lost 6 bases and the J segment 5 bases; nucleotides outside the gene matches: 14. This CDR3 comprises 16 residues. The chain's CDR3 is CASRGRTGTGRNEQYF. CDR3 coding DNA: TGTGCCAGCAGAGGCCGAACCGGGACAGGGAGGAACGAGCAGTACTTC.

This clonotype was counted ten times or more. CDR3 nucleotides: TGTGCCAGCAGCCAAGATAATAGGGTTGGCGGCTATGGCTACACCTTC. This translates into CASSQDNRVGGYGYTF. The rearrangement joins TRBV14 to TRBJ1-2; D remains ambiguous. Deletions cut 0 bases from V and 4 bases from J, with 15 bases between. The CDR3 is 16 amino acids. Germline V lookup: CDR1 SGHDN, CDR2 FVKESK.

This clonotype has a count of ten or more. V gene TRBV28 combines with J gene TRBJ2-7; the D is unclear. The V gene's germline CDR1 is MDHEN and CDR2 SYDVKM. V was trimmed by 7 bases and J by 1 base, leaving 8 bases between them. This CDR3 has 12 amino acids. Here the CDR3 reads CASNTPSYEQYF. Here the CDR3 DNA reads TGTGCCAGCAATACCCCATCCTACGAGCAGTACTTC.

The gene calls are TRBV20-1 and TRBJ2-7; TRBD1 matches at 8 bases. CDR3 length: 14 residues. Germline CDR1 is DFQATT and CDR2 is SNEGSKA (reference sequence). V was pared by 4 bases and J by 1 base, with 6 bases of the junction left unmatched. CDR3 DNA sequence: TGCAGTGCTACCATCGGGACAGGTTCCTACGAGCAGTACTTC. Amino acid sequence: CSATIGTGSYEQYF.

This clonotype was counted at least ten times. The V and J genes are TRBV20-1 and TRBJ1-5; D remains ambiguous. The CDR3 length is 14 residues. CDR1 is DFQATT, CDR2 SNEGSKA, per germline (reference sequence). The germline V and J ends were trimmed by 3 bases and 3 bases, with 12 bases remaining between them. In nucleotides, the CDR3 is TGCAGTGCTAGGTCCAGAAAAGACAATCAGCCCCAGCATTTT. This translates into CSARSRKDNQPQHF.

The table lists this clonotype with many counts. The V gene is TRBV5-6, the J gene TRBJ1-2; D unclear. V lost 0 bases and J lost 0, with 6 bases in between. The V gene's germline CDR1 is SGHDT and CDR2 YYEEEE. The CDR3 covers 14 residues. The CDR3, as DNA: TGTGCCAGCAGCTTGGATCCGGCTAACTATGGCTACACCTTC. As protein: CASSLDPANYGYTF.

About this clonotype: The junction shows a germline mismatch at one end, possibly a read error. The chain uses TRBV6-2 or TRBV6-3 and TRBJ2-7; 7 positions match TRBD1. The CDR3 totals 13 residues. Germline loops: CDR1 MNHEY, CDR2 SVGEGT. The CDR3 loop is CARSYDRAYEQYF. Here the CDR3 DNA reads TGTGCCAGAAGTTACGACAGGGCATACGAGCAGTACTTC.

This clonotype has at least ten counts. The gene calls are TRBV2 and TRBJ2-7; TRBD2 aligns across 8 bases. Unmatched junction bases numbered 13, after V lost 7 bases and J lost 5 bases. Germline CDR1 reads SNHLY; CDR2 reads FYNNEI. The CDR3 has 15 amino acids. As DNA, the CDR3 is TGTGCCAGCACCCAACAAGGAGCGGGAGTCCACGAGCAGTACTTC. Translation gives CASTQQGAGVHEQYF.

This clonotype was seen repeatedly, ten times or more. This chain links TRBV28 with TRBJ1-3; D not certain. The CDR3 contains 15 residues. Per germline, CDR1 MDHEN and CDR2 SYDVKM. V dropped 3 bases and J dropped 4 bases, with 13 bases sitting between them. CDR3 amino acids: CASSLDPAYGNTIYF. The CDR3 DNA follows: TGTGCCAGCAGTTTGGACCCTGCTTACGGAAACACCATATATTTT.

This clonotype was seen only a few times. The J gene is TRBJ2-4, the V gene TRBV4-2; no firm D call. Germline V lookup: CDR1 LGHNA, CDR2 YNFKEQ. V lost 3 bases and J 0 bases, leaving 21 bases between the germline ends. CDR3 length equals 19 residues. CDR3 region: CASSHMAVGDTLAKNIQYF. The CDR3 coding sequence is TGTGCCAGCAGCCATATGGCGGTAGGCGACACCCTAGCCAAAAACATTCAGTACTTC.

The sample holds many counts of this clonotype. The chain links TRBV12-3 or TRBV12-4 to TRBJ2-4; TRBD1 might be the D (5 bases). The CDR3 has 12 residues. The V end was cut by 6 bases, the J end by 5 bases, with 8 bases between. The CDR3 DNA sequence: TGTGCCAGCAGCCAGACAGAAAACATTCAGTACTTC. This sequence encodes CASSQTENIQYF.

There are many counts of this clonotype. This sequence joins TRBV12-5 and TRBJ2-7; possibly TRBD2 for D (6 bases). The CDR3 totals 12 residues. Germline CDR1 LGHNT, CDR2 FRNRAP. For the CDR3, the DNA is TGTGCCAGCGGGTTCGGACCCTACGAGCAGTACTTC. It translates to CASGFGPYEQYF. The complete variable domain, with remaining parts taken from reference TRBV12-5 and TRBJ2-7, reads DARVTQTPRHKVTEMGQEVTMRCQPILGHNTVFWYRQTMMQGLELLAYFRNRAPLDDSGMPKDRFSAEMPDATLATLKIQPSEPRDSAVYFCASGFGPYEQYFGPGTRLTVT.

This clonotype was seen many times. The chain couples TRBV4-1 to TRBJ1-1; TRBD1 matches 7 bases. Germline V gene data show CDR1 as MGHRA and CDR2 as YSYEKL. V lost 2 bases and J lost 2; bases outside the gene matches: 5. This CDR3 is 15 amino acids long. CDR3 loop: CASSQTDRFNTEAFF. Here the CDR3 DNA reads TGCGCCAGCAGCCAAACGGACAGGTTCAACACTGAAGCTTTCTTT.

This clonotype has ten or more counts. The gene calls are TRBV5-1 and TRBJ1-1; D gene ambiguous. Germline V lookup: CDR1 SGHRS, CDR2 YFSETQ. The CDR3 is 13 amino acids. Trimming removed 2 bases from V and 4 bases from J, with 9 bases in between. The CDR3 nucleotides read TGCGCCAGCAGCTTCGAAGGGAGCACTGAAGCTTTCTTT. It is translated as CASSFEGSTEAFF.

The DNA for the CDR3 is TGTGCCAGTAGTACCCCCCAGTCGGGACAGGGCTATGGCTACACCTTC. Amino acids: CASSTPQSGQGYGYTF. This rearrangement joins TRBV19 to TRBJ1-2; 9 bases agree with TRBD1. V shed 4 bases, J shed 4 bases, and the junction held 10 bases outside the gene matches. Germline CDR1 is LNHDA and CDR2 is SQIVND (reference sequence). The length of the CDR3 is 16 residues.

The chain is built from TRBV12-3 or TRBV12-4 and TRBJ1-2; the match to TRBD1 covers 10 bases. This CDR3 is built from 13 residues. V was pared by 7 bases and J by 7 bases, with 6 bases of the junction left unmatched. The chain's CDR3 is CASNDRGRAGYTF. CDR3 bases: TGTGCCAGCAATGACAGGGGGCGCGCTGGCTACACCTTC.

Only a few counts were recorded for this clonotype. Just one base apart from a much larger clone, this may be a read error. This rearrangement joins TRBV13 to TRBJ2-5; TRBD2 agrees at 10 bases. J lost 7 bases, V lost 2 bases, and 13 bases had no gene match. Per germline, CDR1 PRHDT and CDR2 FYEKMQ (reference sequence). The CDR3 is 17 amino acids. The CDR3 bases are TGTGCCAGCAGCTTAAGCGTCGCTAGCGGGAGAAGCCTGACCCAGTACTTC. This codes for CASSLSVASGRSLTQYF.

This clonotype was seen repeatedly, ten times or more. V and J are TRBV5-1 and TRBJ1-2; D ambiguous. V was clipped by 3 bases and J by 4 bases, with 10 bases between them. The CDR3 is 13 residues long. The V gene's germline CDR1 is SGHRS and CDR2 YFSETQ. CDR3 coding DNA: TGCGCCAGCAGCTCCCGGACGGTCTATGGCTACACCTTC. Protein sequence: CASSSRTVYGYTF.

There are many counts of this clonotype. Compared with germline, one end of the junction differs, possibly owing to a read error. The chain recombines TRBV19 with TRBJ2-2, with D possibly matching TRBD2 (5 bases). The CDR3 runs 12 residues. Germline-derived CDR1 and CDR2 are LNHDA and SQIVND (reference sequence). CDR3 region: CASSTYTGELFF. In DNA form, the CDR3 reads TGTGCCAGTAGTACTTACACCGGGGAGCTATTTTTT.

Many counts were recorded for this clonotype. This chain connects TRBV27 to TRBJ1-2; 11 nucleotides match TRBD1. CDR1 and CDR2 (germline): MNHEY, SMNVEV (reference sequence). This CDR3 has 13 amino acids. The V gene end was trimmed by 10 bases and the J gene end by 9 bases; junction bases not matched to a gene: 10. The CDR3 region is CATIGQGASSYTF. The CDR3 DNA follows: TGTGCCACCATAGGACAGGGGGCGTCAAGCTACACCTTC.

This clonotype was observed at least ten times. The rearrangement joins TRBV12-3 or TRBV12-4 to TRBJ2-5, with 7 positions matching TRBD1. This CDR3 is built from 15 residues. V was pared by 6 bases and J by 5 bases, with 12 bases of the junction left unmatched. The DNA for the CDR3 is TGTGCCAGCAGCCCAACCTTCGACAGGGTGGAGACCCAGTACTTC. Amino acid sequence: CASSPTFDRVETQYF.